The clone carrying this TCR beta chain was seen only a few times. The antigen is unknown. The library was made from cDNA and included unique molecular identifiers. TCRdb redid the calling of the PCR reads with MiXCR, one entry per CDR3 protein. The table shows roughly 800,000 distinct CDR3 sequences, with about 43% occurring only once. CDR3 length equals 14 residues. V lost 2 bases and J lost 7, with 12 bases in between. The data derive from a study of post-analysis software for immune sequencing data. Study observations and caveats: Comparison of patients with controls showed 4 to 6 TRBV segments more frequent in patients, TRBV5-6, TRBV5-1 and TRBV20-1 among them. The study found significantly lower normalized Chao1 diversity in multiple sclerosis patients than in controls.

The V gene is TRBV12-3 or TRBV12-4, the J gene TRBJ2-1; D not certain. The sequence came from a girl under 18 with multiple sclerosis. Sequenced: blood. The CDR3 sequence: CASSLNWLWNEQFF. The DNA for the CDR3 is TGTGCCAGCAGTTTAAACTGGCTCTGGAATGAGCAGTTCTTC.